The 10 T cell receptor beta chains in this list originate from one sample, sequenced in a study of breast tumors, draining lymph nodes, adjacent tissues. TCRdb passed the multiplex PCR reads through MiXCR, listing each CDR3 protein once. Among approximately 100,000 distinct CDR3 sequences listed, roughly 20% were seen once. Breast cancer patients provided tissue from their axillary draining lymph nodes. Source material: axillary lymph node tissue. The receptors here all came from a female donor with breast cancer. Some clones in this sample may be carry-over from other donors' samples.

This clonotype was detected a few times. A much larger clone lies a single base off, so this may be a read error. Because it lacks the conserved phenylalanine or tryptophan at the end, this CDR3 is likely a read error. The chain links TRBV7-9 to TRBJ2-5; TRBD2 might be the D (6 bases). The V end lost 1 base, the J end lost 0 bases, and 9 bases lay between the germline ends. The CDR3 loop spans 15 amino acids. Germline CDR1 reads SEHNR; CDR2 reads FQNEAQ (reference sequence). CDR3 bases: TGTGCCAGCAGCTTAGTGGGGGGAAACCAAGAGACCCAGTACCTC. As protein: CASSLVGGNQETQYL.

This rearrangement joins TRBV6-9 to TRBJ1-2; weak D call: TRBD1 (5 bases). Germline CDR1 MNHGY, CDR2 SVAAGI. With 6 bases removed from V and 8 bases from J, the gap between germline ends came to 28 bases. The CDR3 is 17 amino acids. The CDR3 here is CASSEDPPPGARRGYTF. CDR3 DNA: TGTGCCAGCAGCGAAGACCCCCCCCCCGGGGCACGCCGGGGCTACACCTTC.

This clonotype was seen many times. This chain joins TRBV13 and TRBJ2-1; D not certain. The germline V gene encodes CDR1 PRHDT and CDR2 FYEKMQ (reference sequence). There are 13 residues in the CDR3. V lost 1 base and J 6 bases, leaving 7 bases between the germline ends. For the CDR3, the DNA is TGTGCCAGCAGCTTAGTGTCCGGCAATGAGCAGTTCTTC. Translated: CASSLVSGNEQFF.

This clonotype was detected many times. The chain links TRBV29-1 to TRBJ2-7; 11 bases fit TRBD2. The CDR3 is made up of 13 amino acids. Germline V lookup: CDR1 SQVTM, CDR2 ANQGSEA. Trimming cost V 5 bases and J 3 bases; bases outside gene matches: 3. CDR3 nucleotides: TGCAGCGTTAGACTAGCGGGGTTCTACGAGCAGTACTTC. The encoded protein is CSVRLAGFYEQYF.

This clonotype has only one observation. A read error may be the cause here, since a much bigger clone is one base away. The CDR3 here is CASSLGASQPQHF. The DNA of the CDR3 is TGTGCCAGCAGTTTAGGGGCCAGTCAGCCCCAGCATTTT. The V gene is TRBV12-3 or TRBV12-4, the J gene TRBJ1-5; D remains unclear. Trimming removed 1 base from V and 6 bases from J, with 7 bases in between. This CDR3 spans 13 amino acids.

V is TRBV28 and J is TRBJ2-1; TRBD2 aligns across 16 bases. The CDR3 loop spans 17 amino acids. The ends lost 5 bases at V and 7 bases at J; junction bases unmatched: 8. The V gene's germline CDR1 is MDHEN and CDR2 SYDVKM. CDR3 loop: CASSPHVGLAGGNEQFF. In nucleotides, the CDR3 is TGTGCCAGCAGTCCCCACGTGGGACTAGCGGGAGGGAATGAGCAGTTCTTC.

A remark on this clonotype: This may be a read error: a much more frequent sequence differs by one nucleotide. The CDR3 spells CTSRPPDRISYEQYF. The CDR3, as DNA: TGTACCAGCAGGCCCCCGGACAGAATCTCCTACGAGCAGTACTTC. The chain is built from TRBV2 and TRBJ2-7; possible D gene TRBD1, 6 bases. The CDR3 runs 15 residues. From germline, CDR1 is SNHLY and CDR2 FYNNEI.

This clonotype has more than one count but fewer than ten. The rearrangement links TRBV12-5 to TRBJ2-4; 7 bases are a match to TRBD2. Germline CDR1 and CDR2: LGHNT and FRNRAP. CDR3 size: 13 residues. CDR3: CAAKREAKNIQYF. The CDR3 DNA sequence: TGTGCCGCCAAGCGGGAAGCCAAAAACATTCAGTACTTC. The complete variable domain, with remaining parts taken from reference TRBV12-5 and TRBJ2-4, reads DARVTQTPRHKVTEMGQEVTMRCQPILGHNTVFWYRQTMMQGLELLAYFRNRAPLDDSGMPKDRFSAEMPDATLATLKIQPSEPRDSAVYFCAAKREAKNIQYFGAGTRLSVL.

This clonotype showed up many times. The J gene is TRBJ1-4, the V gene TRBV5-1; possible D gene TRBD1, 5 bases. Germline assignment: CDR1 SGHRS and CDR2 YFSETQ. The CDR3 loop spans 15 amino acids. V was pared by 0 bases and J by 3 bases, with 9 bases between. Written as DNA, the CDR3 is TGCGCCAGCAGCTTGGCGGGGGTTCCTAATGAAAAACTGTTTTTT. This translates into CASSLAGVPNEKLFF.

With regard to this clonotype: This may be a read error: a much more frequent sequence differs by one nucleotide. The J gene is TRBJ2-3, the V gene TRBV6-5, with D hard to call. This CDR3 is built from 13 residues. Germline lookup yields CDR1 MNHEY and CDR2 SVGAGI. The CDR3 sequence is CASSPSDTDTRYF. CDR3 sequence (DNA): TGTGCCAGCAGTCCCTCTGACACAGATACGCGGTATTTT.